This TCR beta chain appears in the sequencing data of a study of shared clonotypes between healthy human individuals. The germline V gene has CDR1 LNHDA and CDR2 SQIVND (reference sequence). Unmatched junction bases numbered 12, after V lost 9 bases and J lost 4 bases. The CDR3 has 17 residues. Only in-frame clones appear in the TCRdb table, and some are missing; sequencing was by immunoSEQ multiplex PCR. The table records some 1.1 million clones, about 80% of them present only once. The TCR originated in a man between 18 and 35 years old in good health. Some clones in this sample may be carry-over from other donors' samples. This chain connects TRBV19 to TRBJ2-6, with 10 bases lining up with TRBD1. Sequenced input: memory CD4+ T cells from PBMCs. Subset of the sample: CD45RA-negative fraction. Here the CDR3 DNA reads TGTGCCAGCAGCCGTCTGGACAGGGGGTTCGGGGCCAACGTCCTGACTTTC. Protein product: CASSRLDRGFGANVLTF.